What follows are 3 T cell receptor beta chains derived from one specimen sequenced in a study of blood T cell repertoires in COVID-19. The table came from immunoSEQ multiplex PCR; TCRdb's copy has only in-frame clones and leaves some out. The data hold approximately 160,000 clones, with 81% observed a single time. The specimen was peripheral blood. The receptors were gathered from a man in his fifties or sixties with active or convalescent COVID-19.

This clone was detected a few times. V gene TRBV5-4 combines with J gene TRBJ1-4; possible D gene TRBD1, 5 bases. Trimming shortened V by 3 bases and J by 3 bases, and 9 bases separated the two germline ends. This CDR3 is 14 amino acids long. CDR1 is SGHNT and CDR2 is YYREEE in the germline V gene (reference sequence). CDR3 protein: CASSSQGPNEKLFF. As DNA, the CDR3 is TGTGCCAGCAGCTCGCAGGGCCCTAATGAAAAACTGTTTTTT. Variable domain in full (rest from reference TRBV5-4 and TRBJ1-4): ETGVTQSPTHLIKTRGQQVTLRCSSQSGHNTVSWYQQALGQGPQFIFQYYREEENGRGNFPPRFSGLQFPNYSSELNVNALELDDSALYLCASSSQGPNEKLFFGSGTQLSVL.

The chain uses TRBV9 and TRBJ2-7; TRBD2 might be the D (6 bases). V shed 4 bases and J shed 6 bases, with 20 bases lying between them. The CDR3 length is 15 residues. The germline V gene has CDR1 SGDLS and CDR2 YYNGEE. CDR3 sequence: CASSPRQLASGEQYF. The CDR3 nucleotides are TGTGCCAGCAGCCCCCGCCAACTAGCTTCAGGCGAGCAGTACTTC. Full variable domain (remainder filled in from reference TRBV9 and TRBJ2-7): DSGVTQTPKHLITATGQRVTLRCSPRSGDLSVYWYQQSLDQGLQFLIQYYNGEERAKGNILERFSAQQFPDLHSELNLSSLELGDSALYFCASSPRQLASGEQYFGPGTRLTVT.

V gene TRBV3-1 (or the pseudogene TRBV3-2) combines with J gene TRBJ2-1; TRBD2 matches 9 bases. CDR1 and CDR2 (germline): LGHDT, YNNKEL (reference sequence). V lost 1 base to trimming and J lost 6 bases; unmatched junction nucleotides: 4. This CDR3 region has 15 residues. The CDR3, as DNA: TGTGCCAGCAGCCAAGGTGTTAGCGGGAGCAATGAGCAGTTCTTC. Its protein product is CASSQGVSGSNEQFF.